This T cell receptor (beta chain) stems from a study of lymphopenia after photon versus proton radiotherapy. General study results and limits: Relative stability marked proton patients; photon patients lost diversity and naive cells. Larger post-nadir TCR diversity loss correlated inversely with survival in deceased patients. Authors raise, but do not show, better survival with proton therapy.

V gave up 2 bases and J gave up 6 bases, with 8 bases separating them. This CDR3 has 13 amino acids. CDR1 and CDR2 (germline): MDHEN, SYDVKM. A word on this clone: What it binds is not known.

Repertoires were generated with immunoSEQ multiplex PCR, while TCRdb's copy carries only in-frame clones and drops some. This table holds about 18,000 clones, more than 90% found once. This chain uses TRBV28 with TRBJ2-1; tentatively, D is TRBD2 (6 bases). Material: peripheral blood, obtained from a patient treated with photon-based radiotherapy. The receptor's source is a woman aged 40 to 50 with cholangiocarcinoma. CDR3 DNA: TGTGCCAGCAGTTTAGGAGGGGCCAATGAGCAGTTCTTC. It specifies CASSLGGANEQFF.